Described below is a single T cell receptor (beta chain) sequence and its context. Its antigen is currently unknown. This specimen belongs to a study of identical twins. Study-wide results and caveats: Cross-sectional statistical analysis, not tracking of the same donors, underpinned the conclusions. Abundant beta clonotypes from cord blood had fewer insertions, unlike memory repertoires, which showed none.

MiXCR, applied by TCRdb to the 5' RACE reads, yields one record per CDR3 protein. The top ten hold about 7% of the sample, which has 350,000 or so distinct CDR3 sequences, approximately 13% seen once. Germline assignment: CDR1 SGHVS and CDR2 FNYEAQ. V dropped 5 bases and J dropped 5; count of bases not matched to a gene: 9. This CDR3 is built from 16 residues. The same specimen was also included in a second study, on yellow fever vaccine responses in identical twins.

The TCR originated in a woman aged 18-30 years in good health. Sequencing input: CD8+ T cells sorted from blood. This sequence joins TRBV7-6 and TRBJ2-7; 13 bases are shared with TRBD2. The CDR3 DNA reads TGTGCCAGCAGCCCCGTACTAGCGGGAGGGCCCCACGAGCAGTACTTC. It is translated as CASSPVLAGGPHEQYF.